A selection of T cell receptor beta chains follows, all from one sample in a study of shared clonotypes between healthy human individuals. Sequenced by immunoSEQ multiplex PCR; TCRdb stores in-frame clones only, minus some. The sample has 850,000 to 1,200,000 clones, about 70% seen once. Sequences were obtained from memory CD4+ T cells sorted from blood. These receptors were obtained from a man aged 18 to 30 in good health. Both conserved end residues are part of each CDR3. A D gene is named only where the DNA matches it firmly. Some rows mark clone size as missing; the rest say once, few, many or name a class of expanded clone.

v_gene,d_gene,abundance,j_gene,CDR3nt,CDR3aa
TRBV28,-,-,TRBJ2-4,TGTGCCAGCAGTTTTATAAGTAAAGACCTAGCCAAAAACATTCAGTACTTC,CASSFISKDLAKNIQYF
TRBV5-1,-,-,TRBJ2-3,TGCGCCAGCAGGCAGGGACTGGGGCCGCTAAGCACAGATACGCAGTATTTT,CASRQGLGPLSTDTQYF
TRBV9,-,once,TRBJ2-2,TGTGCCAGCAGCGTCAGGGAAAAGACCGACACCGGGGAGCTGTTTTTT,CASSVREKTDTGELFF
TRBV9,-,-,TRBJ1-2,TGTGCCGGGCCCCGGCCCAGAGCGGTCTATGGCTACACCTTC,CAGPRPRAVYGYTF
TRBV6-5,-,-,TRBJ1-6,TGTGCCAGCAGTTCCGAGGGAGGAGGGCATTCACCCCTCCACTTT,CASSSEGGGHSPLHF
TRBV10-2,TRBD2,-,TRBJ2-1,TGCGCCAGCAGTGAGTCCTCGGGACTAGCGGGCATCGATGAGCAGTTCTTC,CASSESSGLAGIDEQFF
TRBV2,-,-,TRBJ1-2,TGTGCCAGCAGCCCCCTGAGGGGGGAGGGAGCAACTGGCTACACCTTC,CASSPLRGEGATGYTF
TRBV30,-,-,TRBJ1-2,TGTGCCTGGGATCTGATACAGGGAAACTATGGCTACACCTTC,CAWDLIQGNYGYTF
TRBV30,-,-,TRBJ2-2,TGTGCCTGGAGTATAACTCTAGGCACCGGGGAGCTGTTTTTT,CAWSITLGTGELFF
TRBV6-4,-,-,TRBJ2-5,TGTGCCAGCAGGTGGGCAGGTGAGCAAGAGACCCAGTACTTC,CASRWAGEQETQYF
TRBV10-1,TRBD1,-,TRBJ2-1,TGCGCCAGCAGTGTAGACAGGGGTGAGCAGTTCTTC,CASSVDRGEQFF
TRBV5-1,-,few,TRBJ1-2,TGCGCCAGCAGCTTGTCCCTCGGCTCTTACTATGGCTACACCTTC,CASSLSLGSYYGYTF
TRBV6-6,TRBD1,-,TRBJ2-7,TGTGCCAGCAACCGGGGACAGGGGGACTACGAGCAGTACTTC,CASNRGQGDYEQYF
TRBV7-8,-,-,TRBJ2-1,TGTGCCAGCAGAGGACAGCTTTACAATGAGCAGTTCTTC,CASRGQLYNEQFF
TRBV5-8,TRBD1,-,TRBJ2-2,TGTGCCAGCAGCTTTGGGGACAGGGGAGGAGCCGGGGAGCTGTTTTTT,CASSFGDRGGAGELFF
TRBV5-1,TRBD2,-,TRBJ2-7,TGCGCCAGCAGCAGGGGACTAGCGGCCGACTACGAGCAGTACTTC,CASSRGLAADYEQYF
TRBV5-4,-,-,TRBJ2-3,TGTGCCAGCATCTCCCGGGGGACAGATACGCAGTATTTT,CASISRGTDTQYF
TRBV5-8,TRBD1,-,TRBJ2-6,TGTGCCAGCAGCTTTACTCTGGGGACAGGGGGAGTCAACGTCCTGACTTTC,CASSFTLGTGGVNVLTF
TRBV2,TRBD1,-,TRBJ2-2,TGTGCCAGCAGTGACACTCAGACAGGGTTCCTCGCCCGGGAGCTGTTTTTT,CASSDTQTGFLARELFF
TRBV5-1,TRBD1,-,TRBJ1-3,TGCGCCAGCAGTTCGACAGGGGCGGCGGGAAACACCATATATTTT,CASSSTGAAGNTIYF
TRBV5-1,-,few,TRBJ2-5,TGCGCCAGCAGCCCCGGGGAGGAGACCCAGTACTTC,CASSPGEETQYF
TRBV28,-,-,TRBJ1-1,TGTGCCAGCAGTCCCCCCGGCGGGAACACTGAAGCTTTCTTT,CASSPPGGNTEAFF
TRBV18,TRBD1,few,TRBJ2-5,TGTGCCAGCGCGGGACAGGGGGGAGGAGAGACCCAGTACTTC,CASAGQGGGETQYF
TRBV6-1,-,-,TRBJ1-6,TGTGCCAGCAGTGAGGGGACCGAAGGATATTCACCCCTCCACTTT,CASSEGTEGYSPLHF
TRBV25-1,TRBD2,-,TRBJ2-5,TGTGCCAGCAGTCCCACGACTAGCGGGAAATACGAGACCCAGTACTTC,CASSPTTSGKYETQYF
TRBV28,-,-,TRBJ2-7,TGTGCCAGCAGTTCCCCAAGCTCCTACGAGCAGTACTTC,CASSSPSSYEQYF
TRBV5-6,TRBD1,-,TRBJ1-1,TGTGCCAGCAGCTTTGCGACAGGGCAAGCTTTCTTT,CASSFATGQAFF
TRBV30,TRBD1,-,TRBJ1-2,TGTGCCTGGGGACAGGCTAGCGACTATGGCTACACCTTC,CAWGQASDYGYTF
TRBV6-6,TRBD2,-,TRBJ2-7,TGTGCCTCCACGGGGGGACTAACCTACGAGCAGTACTTC,CASTGGLTYEQYF
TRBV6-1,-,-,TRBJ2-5,TGTGCCAGCAGTGAAGACGTGGAAGAGACCCAGTACTTC,CASSEDVEETQYF
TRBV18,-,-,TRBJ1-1,TGTGCCAGCTCACCAGGGATCACTGAAGCTTTCTTT,CASSPGITEAFF
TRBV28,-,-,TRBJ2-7,TGTGCCAGCAGACCGGACAGCTACGAGCAGTACTTC,CASRPDSYEQYF
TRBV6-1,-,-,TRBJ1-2,TGTGCCAGCAATTTTGGCTTCGTTGGGACCTTC,CASNFGFVGTF
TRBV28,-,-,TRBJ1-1,TGTGCCAGCACCGCGATAAGGACTGAAGCTTTCTTT,CASTAIRTEAFF
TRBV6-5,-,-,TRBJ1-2,TGTGCCAGCAGTTACTCTCAAGGTTGGGGCTACACCTTC,CASSYSQGWGYTF
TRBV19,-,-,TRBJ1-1,TGTGCCAGTAGTAATAGTGCAGGGGTCACTGAAGCTTTCTTT,CASSNSAGVTEAFF
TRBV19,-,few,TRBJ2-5,TGTGCCAGTAGTCCTACCACAGGGTCAGGGGAGACCCAGTACTTC,CASSPTTGSGETQYF
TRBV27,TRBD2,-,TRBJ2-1,TGTGCCAGCAGTTTTAGCGGGAGGTACAATGAGCAGTTCTTC,CASSFSGRYNEQFF
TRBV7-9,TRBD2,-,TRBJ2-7,TGTGCCAGCAGCCCAGGGACTAGCGGGGGGGCTAGGAACGAGCAGTACTTC,CASSPGTSGGARNEQYF
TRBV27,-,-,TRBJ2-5,TGTGCCAGTAGTTTATGGGTGGGGCAAGAGACCCAGTACTTC,CASSLWVGQETQYF
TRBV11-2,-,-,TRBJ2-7,TGTGCCAGCAGCTTAGAAGCCCTAGCTCTGGGCTACGAGCAGTACTTC,CASSLEALALGYEQYF
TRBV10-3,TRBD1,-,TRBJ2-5,TGTGCCATCAGTGCGCCCGGACAGGGTCAAGAGACCCAGTACTTC,CAISAPGQGQETQYF
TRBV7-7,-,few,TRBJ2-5,TGTGCTAGCAGCTTAGGGCCTTTTCAGGATTCCCACTTC,CASSLGPFQDSHF
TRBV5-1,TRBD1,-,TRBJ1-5,TGCGCCAGCAGCCTTACAGGGGTTGGAGAACAGCCCCAGCATTTT,CASSLTGVGEQPQHF
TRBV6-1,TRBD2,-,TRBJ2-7,TGTGCCAGCAGTGGGGGTCTAGCGGGGGCCTACGAGCAGTACTTC,CASSGGLAGAYEQYF
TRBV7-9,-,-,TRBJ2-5,TGTGCCAGCAGCCGGGGCAACTCTCAAGAGACCCAGTACTTC,CASSRGNSQETQYF
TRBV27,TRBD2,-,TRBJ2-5,TGTGCCAGCAGTTTGCGGGACTACATTCTAGAGGAGACCCAGTACTTC,CASSLRDYILEETQYF
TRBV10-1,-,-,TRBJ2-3,TGCGCCAGCAGTGAAGGCCCTAGCACAGATACGCAGTATTTT,CASSEGPSTDTQYF
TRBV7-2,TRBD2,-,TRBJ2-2,TGTGCCAGCAGCCGGGGGACTAGCGGGATTAGGGAGCTGTTTTTT,CASSRGTSGIRELFF
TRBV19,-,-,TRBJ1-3,TGTGCCAGTCCGTCCGAATCTGGAAACACCATATATTTT,CASPSESGNTIYF
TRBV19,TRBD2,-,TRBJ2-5,TGTGCCAGTAGTATAGGGACTAGCGGACAAGAGACCCAGTACTTC,CASSIGTSGQETQYF